Following are 32 T cell receptor beta chains from one sample sequenced in a study of B cell selection in AIRE deficiency. This table comes from immunoSEQ multiplex PCR, and its TCRdb copy is limited to in-frame clones, with some not included. The sample has more than 12,000 clones, 90% to 95% seen once. Sorted regulatory T cells were CD4-positive, CD25-high and CD127-low or negative. Sample: Tregs sorted from PBMCs. The source is a human donor with AIRE deficiency.

The chain carries TRBV5-5 and TRBJ2-7; a weak D match, TRBD2 (6 bases). CDR3 length equals 14 residues. With 4 bases removed from V and 0 bases from J, the gap between germline ends came to 11 bases. CDR1 and CDR2 (germline): SGHKS, YYEKEE (reference sequence). The CDR3: CASSAGPSSYEQYF. CDR3 DNA sequence: TGTGCCAGCAGCGCGGGACCCAGCTCCTACGAGCAGTACTTC.

This sequence joins TRBV5-1 and TRBJ2-7; 7 bases are a match to TRBD1. Trimming took 5 bases from V and 9 from J; bases not matched to a gene: 20. Per germline, CDR1 SGHRS and CDR2 YFSETQ. This CDR3 has 16 residues. The chain's CDR3 is CASSLGSPQGTLGQYF. Here the CDR3 DNA reads TGCGCCAGCAGTTTAGGGTCGCCACAGGGGACCTTGGGGCAGTACTTC.

The rearrangement joins TRBV5-1 to TRBJ1-4; D unclear. The CDR3 is 15 residues long. The V gene's germline CDR1 is SGHRS and CDR2 YFSETQ. With 4 bases removed from V and 5 bases from J, the gap between germline ends came to 15 bases. CDR3 sequence (DNA): TGCGCCAGCAGCCTTGGGTCCACTCAGAATGAAAAACTGTTTTTT. Amino acid sequence: CASSLGSTQNEKLFF.

The chain is built from TRBV28 and TRBJ2-7; D unresolved. Between the trimmed V and J ends, which lost 3 bases and 3 bases, there was a span of 6 bases. The germline CDR1 and CDR2 sequences are MDHEN and SYDVKM. The CDR3 is 12 residues long. The chain's CDR3 is CASSLRRYEQYF. In nucleotides, the CDR3 is TGTGCCAGCAGTTTGAGGCGCTACGAGCAGTACTTC.

The CDR3 DNA follows: TGTGCCAGCTCACCACCCAGGGGGCAGGGTGTCCGGGAGGCCCCACCGGAGCAGTTCTTC. Translated, it gives CASSPPRGQGVREAPPEQFF. The chain links TRBV18 to TRBJ2-1, with D perhaps TRBD1 (8 bases). The V gene lost 0 bases and the J gene lost 10 bases, with 31 bases spanning the gap. Per the germline V gene, CDR1 is KGHSH and CDR2 is LQKENI. The CDR3 consists of 20 residues.

This clone occurred once. An end of the junction does not agree with germline; a read error may underlie this. The chain links TRBV7-9 to TRBJ1-1; TRBD1 is a possible D gene (6 bases). The CDR3 is 17 amino acids. The germline CDR1 and CDR2 sequences are SEHNR and FQNEAQ (reference sequence). The DNA for the CDR3 is TGTGCCAGCAGCCTAGCTCACCAGGGGTTCAGGAACATAGAAGCTTTCTTT. Translated, it gives CASSLAHQGFRNIEAFF.

V and J are TRBV10-3 and TRBJ1-1; TRBD1 aligns across 8 bases. Germline CDR1 ENHRY, CDR2 SYGVKD. The CDR3 sequence is 13 residues long. V gave up 10 bases and J gave up 2 bases; unmatched junction bases: 6. The CDR3, as DNA: TGTGCCACACAACAGGGGGTCAACACTGAAGCTTTCTTT. This gives the protein CATQQGVNTEAFF.

The chain joins TRBV11-2 to TRBJ2-1, with 7 bases identical to TRBD2. The CDR3 runs to 15 residues. V was pared by 6 bases and J by 4 bases, with 9 bases of the junction left unmatched. Germline CDR1 and CDR2: SGHAT and FQNNGV. The CDR3 sequence: CASSQRAGVYNEQFF. The CDR3 region has the DNA TGTGCCAGCAGTCAAAGGGCGGGAGTGTACAATGAGCAGTTCTTC.

This clone was seen only a few times. The chain is built from TRBV28 and TRBJ1-2; 7 nucleotides align to TRBD1. The junction had 13 bases not matched to a gene; V was cut back by 5 bases and J by 4 bases. There are 16 residues in the CDR3. The germline CDR1 and CDR2 sequences are MDHEN and SYDVKM. CDR3 protein: CASSPLTGTELYGYTF. The CDR3 DNA is TGTGCCAGCAGTCCTTTGACCGGGACAGAACTCTATGGCTACACCTTC.

The rearrangement uses TRBV19 and TRBJ1-2, with 8 nucleotides matching TRBD1. In germline, CDR1 is LNHDA, CDR2 SQIVND (reference sequence). The CDR3 length is 18 residues. The V gene end was trimmed by 2 bases and the J gene end by 4 bases; junction bases not matched to a gene: 15. CDR3 sequence: CASSIRVGGAGGIYGYTF. DNA for the CDR3: TGTGCCAGTAGTATAAGAGTCGGGGGGGCAGGGGGCATCTATGGCTACACCTTC.

The chain has TRBV11-3 and TRBJ2-1, with TRBD2 identical over 11 bases. Germline V lookup: CDR1 SGHNT, CDR2 YENEEA. The CDR3 runs to 19 residues. Losses at the gene ends were 5 bases for V and 2 bases for J; bases not matched to a gene: 14. CDR3 nucleotide sequence: TGTGCCAGCAGCCCGCACGTGTCTAGCGGGAGGTCCGCCTACAATGAGCAGTTCTTC. It codes for CASSPHVSSGRSAYNEQFF.

This clone was seen only once. V and J are TRBV29-1 and TRBJ1-2, with TRBD1 as a possible D gene (6 bases). The CDR3 sequence is 15 residues long. The V gene lost 1 base and the J gene lost 5 bases, with 17 bases spanning the gap. Per the germline V gene, CDR1 is SQVTM and CDR2 is ANQGSEA. The CDR3 coding sequence is TGCAGCGTTGAAGGAACCACAGGGACCATATATGGCTACACCTTC. Amino acid sequence: CSVEGTTGTIYGYTF.

V is TRBV27 and J is TRBJ2-1; TRBD2 aligns across 13 bases. Germline assignment: CDR1 MNHEY and CDR2 SMNVEV (reference sequence). The CDR3 is 15 amino acids. J lost 7 bases, V lost 6 bases, and 6 bases had no gene match. CDR3 protein: CASRPGLAGINEQFF. The CDR3 DNA reads as TGTGCCAGCAGGCCGGGACTAGCGGGAATAAATGAGCAGTTCTTC.

V is TRBV5-5 and J is TRBJ1-4; D not resolved. V was clipped by 0 bases and J by 8 bases, with 14 bases between them. The CDR3 totals 15 residues. Germline V gene sequence: CDR1 SGHKS, CDR2 YYEKEE (reference sequence). The CDR3 sequence is CASSLAALPTEKLFF. In nucleotides, the CDR3 is TGTGCCAGCAGCTTGGCCGCTCTACCGACAGAAAAACTGTTTTTT.

V and J are TRBV5-1 and TRBJ1-3; unclear D gene. Germline-derived CDR1 and CDR2 are SGHRS and YFSETQ. This CDR3 spans 13 amino acids. Trimming stripped 5 bases from V and 0 bases from J, with 6 bases between. CDR3 region: CASRGSSGNTIYF. As DNA, the CDR3 is TGCGCCAGCAGGGGAAGCTCTGGAAACACCATATATTTT.

This chain uses TRBV28 with TRBJ2-3; TRBD2 aligns across 14 bases. V lost 11 bases and J lost 3; bases outside the gene matches: 4. The CDR3 runs to 14 residues. Germline V lookup: CDR1 MDHEN, CDR2 SYDVKM. The CDR3 loop is CACGTSGSTDTQYF. In DNA form, the CDR3 reads TGTGCCTGTGGGACTAGCGGGAGTACAGATACGCAGTATTTT.

The chain uses TRBV7-2 and TRBJ1-2; 9 bases line up with TRBD1. Trimming at V came to 1 base and at J to 6 bases, leaving 9 bases not matched to a gene. The germline V gene has CDR1 SGHTA and CDR2 FQGNSA. The CDR3 is 16 amino acids. The chain's CDR3 is CASSLDWGQGINGYTF. The CDR3, as DNA: TGTGCCAGCAGCTTAGATTGGGGACAGGGTATTAATGGCTACACCTTC.

The rearrangement links TRBV5-1 to TRBJ2-1, with TRBD2 matching 7 bases. CDR1 is SGHRS, CDR2 YFSETQ, per germline. The CDR3 contains 16 residues. The V segment lost 5 bases and the J segment 4 bases; nucleotides outside the gene matches: 12. CDR3 DNA sequence: TGCGCCAGCAGGATTAGCGGGTTGGCTCTGTACAATGAGCAGTTCTTC. Protein: CASRISGLALYNEQFF.

The V call is TRBV19, the J call TRBJ2-7; 9 bases are a match to TRBD1. Germline V gives CDR1 LNHDA, CDR2 SQIVND (reference sequence). J was trimmed by 4 bases and V by 2 bases; bases with no gene match: 3. The length of the CDR3 is 14 residues. The CDR3 coding sequence is TGTGCCAGTAGTATATCCGGGACAGGGTACGAGCAGTACTTC. This encodes CASSISGTGYEQYF.

The chain joins TRBV5-1 to TRBJ2-2; 7 bases map to TRBD1. The CDR3 is made up of 15 amino acids. V was pared by 5 bases and J by 1 base, with 5 bases of the junction left unmatched. The germline CDR1 and CDR2 sequences are SGHRS and YFSETQ. CDR3 sequence: CASSNRTGNTGELFF. DNA of the CDR3: TGCGCCAGCAGTAATCGGACAGGGAACACCGGGGAGCTGTTTTTT.

The chain employs TRBV10-3 and TRBJ2-1; 7 bases align to TRBD1. V was clipped by 1 base and J by 0 bases; unmatched bases: 6. Germline lookup yields CDR1 ENHRY and CDR2 SYGVKD. CDR3 length equals 17 residues. The CDR3: CAISEWDSRISYNEQFF. CDR3 sequence (DNA): TGTGCCATCAGTGAGTGGGACAGCAGAATCTCCTACAATGAGCAGTTCTTC.

This clone was seen only a few times. The chain is built from TRBV4-2 and TRBJ2-6; 9 nucleotides align to TRBD1. Germline CDR1 and CDR2: LGHNA and YNFKEQ. V dropped 1 base and J dropped 0; count of bases not matched to a gene: 10. This CDR3 spans 20 amino acids. The CDR3 bases are TGTGCCAGCAGCCAAGTTAAGTCGGGACAGGGCTACTCTGGGGCCAACGTCCTGACTTTC. Encoded protein: CASSQVKSGQGYSGANVLTF.

The chain uses TRBV19 and TRBJ2-7; 7 positions match TRBD1. V shed 6 bases and J 1 base; nucleotides not matched to a gene: 6. This CDR3 has 14 residues. CDR1 and CDR2 from the germline V gene are LNHDA and SQIVND (reference sequence). The CDR3 here is CASRKTGKSYEQYF. The CDR3 DNA reads as TGTGCCAGTAGGAAGACAGGGAAATCCTACGAGCAGTACTTC.

Worth noting for this clone: Compared with germline, one end of the junction differs, possibly owing to a read error. This chain connects TRBV10-3 to TRBJ1-2; maybe TRBD1 (5 bases). The germline CDR1 and CDR2 sequences are ENHRY and SYGVKD. This CDR3 comprises 15 residues. CDR3 bases: TGTGCCATCAGTGAGTCGGTAGGGGTTGATTTTGGCCACACCTTC. Amino acids: CAISESVGVDFGHTF.

The rearrangement joins TRBV30 to TRBJ2-3, with D possibly matching TRBD2 (6 bases). This CDR3 is 14 amino acids long. The germline V gene has CDR1 GTSNPN and CDR2 SVGIG (reference sequence). V gave up 6 bases and J gave up 1 base, with 14 bases separating them. Written as DNA, the CDR3 is TGTGCCTGTAGGAGGGTTCAGGGCACAGATACGCAGTATTTT. Its translation is CACRRVQGTDTQYF. The full variable domain, its missing parts supplied by reference TRBV30 and TRBJ2-3, is SQTIHQWPATLVQPVGSPLSLECTVEGTSNPNLYWYRQAAGRGLQLLFYSVGIGQISSEVPQNLSASRPQDRQFILSSKKLLLSDSGFYLCACRRVQGTDTQYFGPGTRLTVL.

V usage is TRBV28 and J usage is TRBJ2-7; D unclear. This CDR3 spans 14 amino acids. CDR1 and CDR2 (germline): MDHEN, SYDVKM. V lost 9 bases, J lost 2 bases, and 17 bases lay in between. CDR3 coding DNA: TGTGCCAGGCTGGTTAGGGATGACACCTACGAGCAGTACTTC. This encodes CARLVRDDTYEQYF.

The chain couples TRBV20-1 to TRBJ2-7, with D unclear. The CDR3 is 8 amino acids. V was pared by 3 bases and J by 11 bases, with 5 bases between. CDR1 and CDR2 (germline): DFQATT, SNEGSKA (reference sequence). The CDR3 here is CSASDKYF. In DNA, the CDR3 is TGCAGTGCTAGCGATAAGTACTTC.

CDR3 DNA sequence: TGTGCCAGCAGAAATGGAGGGGCGGACTATGGCTACACCTTC. It specifies CASRNGGADYGYTF. The chain employs TRBV28 and TRBJ1-2; D is perhaps TRBD1 (5 bases). Trimming stripped 6 bases from V and 3 bases from J, with 14 bases between. CDR3 length: 14 residues. Germline loops: CDR1 MDHEN, CDR2 SYDVKM.

CDR3 in amino acids: CASSLQVAHEQYF. CDR3 bases: TGCGCCAGCAGCTTGCAAGTAGCCCACGAGCAGTACTTC. This rearrangement joins TRBV5-1 to TRBJ2-7; no reliable D call. Germline values: CDR1 SGHRS, CDR2 YFSETQ. V was clipped by 1 base and J by 5 bases, with 10 bases between them. This CDR3 has 13 residues. The full variable domain, completed using reference TRBV5-1 and TRBJ2-7, is KAGVTQTPRYLIKTRGQQVTLSCSPISGHRSVSWYQQTPGQGLQFLFEYFSETQRNKGNFPGRFSGRQFSNSRSEMNVSTLELGDSALYLCASSLQVAHEQYFGPGTRLTVT.

Judged by abundance, this clone is medium-sized. The V gene is TRBV5-1, the J gene TRBJ2-5; D not certain. This CDR3 is built from 12 residues. Germline-derived CDR1 and CDR2 are SGHRS and YFSETQ. The V gene lost 0 bases and the J gene lost 4 bases, with 4 bases spanning the gap. CDR3 amino acids: CASSLAGETQYF. Written as DNA, the CDR3 is TGCGCCAGCAGCTTGGCGGGAGAGACCCAGTACTTC.

The chain couples TRBV2 to TRBJ2-1; 10 bases map to TRBD2. The germline CDR1 and CDR2 sequences are SNHLY and FYNNEI. CDR3 length: 13 amino acids. With V trimmed by 7 bases and J by 6 bases, 3 bases remained unmatched. In DNA, the CDR3 is TGTGCCAGCAAGAGCGGGAGGGCCAATGAGCAGTTCTTC. This gives the protein CASKSGRANEQFF.

This chain uses TRBV18 with TRBJ2-1, with D perhaps matching TRBD2 (6 bases). CDR1 and CDR2 from the germline V gene are KGHSH and LQKENI. Trimming stripped 6 bases from V and 0 bases from J, with 12 bases between. The CDR3 runs 15 residues. The CDR3 region is CASSPTGSSYNEQFF. The CDR3 DNA reads TGTGCCAGCTCTCCCACCGGGAGCTCCTACAATGAGCAGTTCTTC.